The TCR beta chain under discussion was sequenced for a study of T cell responses to AZD1222 COVID-19 vaccine. Broader study findings: Close to half of spike-specific TCRs reportedly recognize unmutated variant regions. Clonal diversity may have been underestimated, and the donors were mostly white British, with more females than males.

This clone has more than one count but fewer than ten. The antigen is not known. The CDR3 covers 13 residues. Germline-derived CDR1 and CDR2 are SGHNT and YENEEA. The V end was cut by 6 bases, the J end by 10 bases, with 16 bases between. Profiled with immunoSEQ multiplex PCR; TCRdb holds only in-frame clones, not every one. The data contain 84,000 or so clones, approximately 90% of them seen just once; the ten biggest clones take up 3% to 3.5%. The source was peripheral blood, collected 28 days after the second AZD1222 dose. The genes are TRBV11-3 and TRBJ2-1, with D tentatively TRBD1 (6 bases). The clonotype originates from an adult who received the AZD1222 COVID-19 vaccine. The CDR3 sequence: CASRSLQGVEQFF. In nucleotides, the CDR3 is TGTGCCAGCAGGTCTCTACAGGGAGTAGAGCAGTTCTTC.